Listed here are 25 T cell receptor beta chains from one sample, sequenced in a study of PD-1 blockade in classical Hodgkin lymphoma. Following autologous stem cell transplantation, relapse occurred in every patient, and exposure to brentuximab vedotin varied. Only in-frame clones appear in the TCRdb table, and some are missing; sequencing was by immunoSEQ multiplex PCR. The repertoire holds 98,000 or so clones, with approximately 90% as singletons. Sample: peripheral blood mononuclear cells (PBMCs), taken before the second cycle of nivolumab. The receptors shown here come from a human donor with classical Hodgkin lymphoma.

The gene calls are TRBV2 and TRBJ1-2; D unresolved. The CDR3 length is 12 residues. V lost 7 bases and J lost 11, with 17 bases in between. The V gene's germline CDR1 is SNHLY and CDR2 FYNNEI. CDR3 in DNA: TGTGCCAGCATGAACCCTCTAGGGTGGTACACCTTC. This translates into CASMNPLGWYTF. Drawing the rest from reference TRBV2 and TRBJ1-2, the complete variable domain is EPEVTQTPSHQVTQMGQEVILRCVPISNHLYFYWYRQILGQKVEFLVSFYNNEISEKSEIFDDQFSVERPDGSNFTLKIRSTKLEDSAMYFCASMNPLGWYTFGSGTRLTVV.

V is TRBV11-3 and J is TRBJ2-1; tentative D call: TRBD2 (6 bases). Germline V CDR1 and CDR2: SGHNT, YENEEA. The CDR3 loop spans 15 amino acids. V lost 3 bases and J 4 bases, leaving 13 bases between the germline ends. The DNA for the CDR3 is TGTGCCAGCAGCTTTTCAGGCGGACTATACAATGAGCAGTTCTTC. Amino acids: CASSFSGGLYNEQFF.

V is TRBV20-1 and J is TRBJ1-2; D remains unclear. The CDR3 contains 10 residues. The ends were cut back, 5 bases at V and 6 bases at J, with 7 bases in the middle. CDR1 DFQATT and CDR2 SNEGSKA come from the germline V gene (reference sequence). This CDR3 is CSARRDGYTF. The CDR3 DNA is TGCAGTGCTCGCCGAGATGGCTACACCTTC.

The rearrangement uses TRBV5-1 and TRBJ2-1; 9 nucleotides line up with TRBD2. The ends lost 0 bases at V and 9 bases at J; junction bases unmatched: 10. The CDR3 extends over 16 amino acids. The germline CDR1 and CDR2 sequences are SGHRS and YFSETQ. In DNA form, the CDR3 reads TGCGCCAGCAGCTTGGTCGTAGCGGGAGCTTGGGCTGAGCAGTTCTTC. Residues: CASSLVVAGAWAEQFF.

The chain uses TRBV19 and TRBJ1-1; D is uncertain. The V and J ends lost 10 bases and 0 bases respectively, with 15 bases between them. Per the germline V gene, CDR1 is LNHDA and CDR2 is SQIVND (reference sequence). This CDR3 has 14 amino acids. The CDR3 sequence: CATSYASMNTEAFF. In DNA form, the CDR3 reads TGTGCCACCTCTTACGCCAGCATGAACACTGAAGCTTTCTTT.

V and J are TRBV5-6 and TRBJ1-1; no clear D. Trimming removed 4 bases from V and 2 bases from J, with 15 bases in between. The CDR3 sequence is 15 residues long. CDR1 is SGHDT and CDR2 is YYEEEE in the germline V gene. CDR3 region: CASSAWNSGNTEAFF. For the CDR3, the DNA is TGTGCCAGCAGCGCCTGGAATAGTGGAAACACTGAAGCTTTCTTT.

The CDR3 DNA follows: TGTGCCAGCAGCCAAGGACAGCCTGGAAACACCATATATTTT. Translating it yields CASSQGQPGNTIYF. This chain uses TRBV14 with TRBJ1-3; possible D gene TRBD1, 5 bases. V lost 1 base to trimming and J lost 2 bases, with 6 bases between them. CDR3 length equals 14 residues. In germline, CDR1 is SGHDN, CDR2 FVKESK.

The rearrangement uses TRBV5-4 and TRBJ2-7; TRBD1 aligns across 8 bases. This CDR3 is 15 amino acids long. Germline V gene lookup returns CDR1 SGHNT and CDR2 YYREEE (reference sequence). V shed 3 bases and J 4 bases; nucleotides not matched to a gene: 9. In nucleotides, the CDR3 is TGTGCCAGCAGCTCGAAGCAGGGGGCGCAGTACGAGCAGTACTTC. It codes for CASSSKQGAQYEQYF.

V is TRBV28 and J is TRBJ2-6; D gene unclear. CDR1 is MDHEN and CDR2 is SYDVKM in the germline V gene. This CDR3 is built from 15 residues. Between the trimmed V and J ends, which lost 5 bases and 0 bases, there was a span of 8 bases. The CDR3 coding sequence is TGTGCCAGCAGTCCTTCGTACTCTGGGGCCAACGTCCTGACTTTC. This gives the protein CASSPSYSGANVLTF.

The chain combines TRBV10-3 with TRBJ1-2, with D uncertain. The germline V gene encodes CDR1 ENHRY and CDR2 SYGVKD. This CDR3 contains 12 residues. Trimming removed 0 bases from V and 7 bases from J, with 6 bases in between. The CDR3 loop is CAISESLVGYTF. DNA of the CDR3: TGTGCCATCAGTGAGTCGCTTGTTGGCTACACCTTC.

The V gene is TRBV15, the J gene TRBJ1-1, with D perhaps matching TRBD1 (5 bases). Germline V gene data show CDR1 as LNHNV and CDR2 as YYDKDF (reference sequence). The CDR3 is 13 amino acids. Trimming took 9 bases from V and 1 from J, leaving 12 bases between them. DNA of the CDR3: TGTGCCACTGCCGACAGACCGAACACTGAAGCTTTCTTT. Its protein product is CATADRPNTEAFF.

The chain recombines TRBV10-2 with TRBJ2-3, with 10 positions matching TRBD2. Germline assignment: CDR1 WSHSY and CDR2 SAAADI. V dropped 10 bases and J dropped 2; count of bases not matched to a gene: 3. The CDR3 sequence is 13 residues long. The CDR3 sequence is CATGLAHTDTQYF. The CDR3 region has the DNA TGCGCCACGGGACTAGCGCACACAGATACGCAGTATTTT.

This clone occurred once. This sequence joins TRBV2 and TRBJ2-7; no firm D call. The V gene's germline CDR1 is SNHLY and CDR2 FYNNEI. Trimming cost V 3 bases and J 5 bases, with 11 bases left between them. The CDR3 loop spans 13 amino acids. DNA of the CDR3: TGTGCCAGCAGTGATGACCCCTGGAACGAGCAGTACTTC. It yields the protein CASSDDPWNEQYF.

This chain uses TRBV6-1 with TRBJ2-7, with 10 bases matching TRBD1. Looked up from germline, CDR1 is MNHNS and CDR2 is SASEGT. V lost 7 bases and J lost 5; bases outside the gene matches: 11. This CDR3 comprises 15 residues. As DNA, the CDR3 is TGTGCCAGCACCCGATTGGGACAGGGGCTAAACGAGCAGTACTTC. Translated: CASTRLGQGLNEQYF.

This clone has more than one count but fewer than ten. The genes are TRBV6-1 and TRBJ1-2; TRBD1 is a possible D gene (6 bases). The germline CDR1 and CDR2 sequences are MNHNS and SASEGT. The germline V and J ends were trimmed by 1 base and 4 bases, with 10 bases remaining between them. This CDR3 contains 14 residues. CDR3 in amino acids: CASSEVDSFYGYTF. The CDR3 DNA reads TGTGCCAGCAGTGAAGTGGACAGTTTCTATGGCTACACCTTC.

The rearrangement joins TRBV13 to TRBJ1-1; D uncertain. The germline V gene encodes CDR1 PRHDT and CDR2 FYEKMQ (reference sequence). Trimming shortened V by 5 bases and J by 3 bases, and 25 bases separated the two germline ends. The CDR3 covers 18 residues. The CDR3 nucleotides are TGTGCCAGCAGCCTATGGCCAGCCGAAATTGAGGAGGACACTGAAGCTTTCTTT. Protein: CASSLWPAEIEEDTEAFF. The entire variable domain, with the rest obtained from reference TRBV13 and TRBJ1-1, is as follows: AAGVIQSPRHLIKEKRETATLKCYPIPRHDTVYWYQQGPGQDPQFLISFYEKMQSDKGSIPDRFSAQQFSDYHSELNMSSLELGDSALYFCASSLWPAEIEEDTEAFFGQGTRLTVV.

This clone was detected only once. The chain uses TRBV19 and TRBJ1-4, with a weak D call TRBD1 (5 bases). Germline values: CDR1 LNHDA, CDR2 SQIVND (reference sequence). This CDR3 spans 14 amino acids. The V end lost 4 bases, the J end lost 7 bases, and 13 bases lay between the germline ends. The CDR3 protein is CASSTRDGIEKLFF. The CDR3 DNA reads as TGTGCCAGTAGTACCCGGGACGGCATTGAAAAACTGTTTTTT.

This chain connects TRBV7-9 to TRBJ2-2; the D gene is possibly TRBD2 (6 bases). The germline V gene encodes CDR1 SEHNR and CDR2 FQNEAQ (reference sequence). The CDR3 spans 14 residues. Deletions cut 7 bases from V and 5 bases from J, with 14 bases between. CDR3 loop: CASKQDGGTGELFF. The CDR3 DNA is TGTGCCAGCAAACAGGATGGGGGGACCGGGGAGCTGTTTTTT.

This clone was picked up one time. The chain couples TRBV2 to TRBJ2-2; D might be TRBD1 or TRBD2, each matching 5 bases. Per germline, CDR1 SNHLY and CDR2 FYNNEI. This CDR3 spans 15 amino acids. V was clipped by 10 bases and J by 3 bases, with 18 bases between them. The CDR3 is CATQPPLGDTGELFF. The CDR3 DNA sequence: TGTGCCACCCAACCCCCCTTGGGGGACACCGGGGAGCTGTTTTTT.

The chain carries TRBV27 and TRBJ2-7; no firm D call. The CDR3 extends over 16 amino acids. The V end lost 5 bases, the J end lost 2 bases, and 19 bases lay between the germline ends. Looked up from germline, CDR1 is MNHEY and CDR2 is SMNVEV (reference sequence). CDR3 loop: CASSGPSNRPAYEQYF. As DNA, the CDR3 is TGTGCCAGCAGTGGGCCGTCTAACCGGCCAGCCTACGAGCAGTACTTC.

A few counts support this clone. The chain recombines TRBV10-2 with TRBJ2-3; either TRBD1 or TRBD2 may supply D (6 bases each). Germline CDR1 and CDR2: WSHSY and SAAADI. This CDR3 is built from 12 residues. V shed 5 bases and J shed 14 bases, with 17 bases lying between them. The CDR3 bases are TGCGCCAGCAGTCCCGGGGGCGGATTTCTGTATTTT. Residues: CASSPGGGFLYF.

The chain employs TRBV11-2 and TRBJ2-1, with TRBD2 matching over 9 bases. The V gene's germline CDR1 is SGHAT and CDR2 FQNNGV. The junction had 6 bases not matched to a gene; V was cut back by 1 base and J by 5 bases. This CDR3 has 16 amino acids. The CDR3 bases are TGTGCCAGCAGCTTAGTCGGGACTAGCAGGAACAATGAGCAGTTCTTC. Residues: CASSLVGTSRNNEQFF.

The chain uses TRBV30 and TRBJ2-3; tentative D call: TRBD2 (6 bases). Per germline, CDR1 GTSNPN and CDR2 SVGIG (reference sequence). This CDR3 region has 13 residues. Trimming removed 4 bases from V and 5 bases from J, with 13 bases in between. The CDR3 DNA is TGTGCCTGGACGCGGGGTTGGGAAGATACGCAGTATTTT. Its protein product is CAWTRGWEDTQYF.

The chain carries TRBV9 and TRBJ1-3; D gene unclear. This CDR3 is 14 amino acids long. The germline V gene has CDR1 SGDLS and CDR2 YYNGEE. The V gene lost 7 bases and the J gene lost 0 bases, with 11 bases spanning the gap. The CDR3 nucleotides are TGTGCCAGCCGAGCAGTTAACTCTGGAAACACCATATATTTT. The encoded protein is CASRAVNSGNTIYF.

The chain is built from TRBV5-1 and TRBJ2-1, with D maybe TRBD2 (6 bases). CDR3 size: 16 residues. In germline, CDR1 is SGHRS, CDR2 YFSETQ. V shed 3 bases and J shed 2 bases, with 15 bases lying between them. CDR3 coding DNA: TGCGCCAGCAGCTCGTTCCGGGACTCCGCCTACAATGAGCAGTTCTTC. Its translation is CASSSFRDSAYNEQFF. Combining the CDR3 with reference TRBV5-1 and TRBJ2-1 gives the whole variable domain KAGVTQTPRYLIKTRGQQVTLSCSPISGHRSVSWYQQTPGQGLQFLFEYFSETQRNKGNFPGRFSGRQFSNSRSEMNVSTLELGDSALYLCASSSFRDSAYNEQFFGPGTRLTVL.